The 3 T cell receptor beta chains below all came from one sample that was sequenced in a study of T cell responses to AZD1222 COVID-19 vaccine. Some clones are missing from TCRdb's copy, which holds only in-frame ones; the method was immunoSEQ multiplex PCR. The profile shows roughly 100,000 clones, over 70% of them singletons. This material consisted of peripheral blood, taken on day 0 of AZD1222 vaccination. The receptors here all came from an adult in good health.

DNA of the CDR3: TGTGCCAGCAGTTCCGGGATAACAGGGGAAGCTTTCTTT. Its protein is CASSSGITGEAFF. The chain employs TRBV6-5 and TRBJ1-1; tentatively, D is TRBD1 (6 bases). V lost 4 bases to trimming and J lost 8 bases, with 14 bases between them. This CDR3 contains 13 residues. CDR1 and CDR2 from the germline V gene are MNHEY and SVGAGI.

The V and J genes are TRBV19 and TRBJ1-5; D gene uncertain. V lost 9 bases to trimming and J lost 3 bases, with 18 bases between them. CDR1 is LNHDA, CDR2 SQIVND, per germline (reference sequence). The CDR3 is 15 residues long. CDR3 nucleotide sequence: TGTGCCAGCCACCTATTTTATGGAGCCAATCAGCCCCAGCATTTT. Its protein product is CASHLFYGANQPQHF. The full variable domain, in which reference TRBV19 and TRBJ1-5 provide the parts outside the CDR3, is DGGITQSPKYLFRKEGQNVTLSCEQNLNHDAMYWYRQDPGQGLRLIYYSQIVNDFQKGDIAEGYSVSREKKESFPLTVTSAQKNPTAFYLCASHLFYGANQPQHFGDGTRLSIL.

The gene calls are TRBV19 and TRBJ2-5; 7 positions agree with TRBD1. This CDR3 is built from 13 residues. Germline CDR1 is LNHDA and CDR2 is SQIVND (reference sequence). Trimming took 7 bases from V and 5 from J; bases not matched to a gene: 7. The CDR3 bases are TGTGCCAGTAACGACAGGGTTGGGGAGACCCAGTACTTC. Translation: CASNDRVGETQYF.